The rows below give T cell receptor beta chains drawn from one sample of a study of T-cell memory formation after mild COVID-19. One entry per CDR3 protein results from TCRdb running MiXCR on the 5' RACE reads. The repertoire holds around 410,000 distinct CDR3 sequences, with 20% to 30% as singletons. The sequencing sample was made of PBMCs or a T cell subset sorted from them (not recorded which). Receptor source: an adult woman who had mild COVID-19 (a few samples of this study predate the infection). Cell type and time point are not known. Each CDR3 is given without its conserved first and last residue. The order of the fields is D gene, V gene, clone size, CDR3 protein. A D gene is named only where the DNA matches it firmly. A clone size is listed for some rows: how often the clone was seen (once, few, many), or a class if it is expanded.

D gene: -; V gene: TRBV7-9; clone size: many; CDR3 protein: ASSSGRGNTEAF
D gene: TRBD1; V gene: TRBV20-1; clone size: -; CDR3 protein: SARVQGAGYGYT
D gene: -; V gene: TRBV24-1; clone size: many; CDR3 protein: ATSDLGGVYNEQF
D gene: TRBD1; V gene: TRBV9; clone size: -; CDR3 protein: ASSVDRGQLLGYT
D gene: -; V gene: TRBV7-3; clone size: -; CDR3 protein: ASSLSPGNSYEQY
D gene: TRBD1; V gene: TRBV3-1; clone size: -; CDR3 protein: ASSQRGRYPDTQY
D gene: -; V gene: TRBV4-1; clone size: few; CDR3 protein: ASSQGLWETQY
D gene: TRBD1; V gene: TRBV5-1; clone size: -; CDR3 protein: ASSLAGGKGKNTEAF
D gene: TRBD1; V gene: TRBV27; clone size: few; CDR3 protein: ASRRPGGSGEQY
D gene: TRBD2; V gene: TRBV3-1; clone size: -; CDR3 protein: ASSQVASGRPGNEQF
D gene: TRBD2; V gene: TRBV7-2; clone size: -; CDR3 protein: ASGELAGLRLAKNIQY
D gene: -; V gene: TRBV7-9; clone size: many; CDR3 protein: ASSPRQSYEQY
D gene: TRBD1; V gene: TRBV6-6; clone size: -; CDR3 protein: ASSHHFDRDNHYEQY
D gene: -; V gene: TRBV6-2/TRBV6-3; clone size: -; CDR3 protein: ASSHRDTWEKLF
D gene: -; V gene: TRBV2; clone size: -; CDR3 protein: ASSRQEYGYT
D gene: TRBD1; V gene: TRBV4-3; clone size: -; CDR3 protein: ASSQELSLGQGRGTDTQY
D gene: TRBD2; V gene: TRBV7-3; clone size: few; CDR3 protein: ASSLKVLAGGPFYNEQF
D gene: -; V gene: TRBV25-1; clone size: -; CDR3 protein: ASSEGTPQGSTDTQY
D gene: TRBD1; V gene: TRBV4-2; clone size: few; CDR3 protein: ASSGDRASQPQH
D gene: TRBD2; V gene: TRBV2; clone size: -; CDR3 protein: ASSELGTREILYNEQF
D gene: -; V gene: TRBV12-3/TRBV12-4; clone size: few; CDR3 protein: ASSYITALF
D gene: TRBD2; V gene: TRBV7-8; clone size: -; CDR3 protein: ASSFFGTSGTYEQF
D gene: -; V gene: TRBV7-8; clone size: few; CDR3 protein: ASSSTGGWTEAF
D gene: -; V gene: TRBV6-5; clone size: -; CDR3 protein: ASSYSLKLGVYGYT
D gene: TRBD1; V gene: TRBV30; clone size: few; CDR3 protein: AWRRDRLY
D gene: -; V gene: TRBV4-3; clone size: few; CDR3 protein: ASSQDRRGELF
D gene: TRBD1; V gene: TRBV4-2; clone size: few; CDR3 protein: ASSQGAGQGLYEQY
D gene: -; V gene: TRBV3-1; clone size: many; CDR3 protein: ASSQTLTGVLH
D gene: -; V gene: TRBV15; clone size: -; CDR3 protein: ATSRSQVVNTGELF
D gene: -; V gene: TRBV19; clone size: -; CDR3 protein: ASSIHGVGAEAF
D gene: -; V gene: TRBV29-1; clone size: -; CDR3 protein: SVTDSYTYEQY
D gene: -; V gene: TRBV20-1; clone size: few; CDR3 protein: SAMSNNEKLF
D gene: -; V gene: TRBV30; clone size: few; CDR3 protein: AWEGLSSYEQY
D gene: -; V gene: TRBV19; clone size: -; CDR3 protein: ASSISAGPYEQY
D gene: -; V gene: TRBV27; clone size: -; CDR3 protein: ASSYGSFYEQY
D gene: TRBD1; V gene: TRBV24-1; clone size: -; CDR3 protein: ATSDASGTGIGNYGYT
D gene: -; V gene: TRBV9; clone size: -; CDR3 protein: ASSVGVRSEAF
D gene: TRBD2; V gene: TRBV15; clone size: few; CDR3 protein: ATSLGLVPGELF
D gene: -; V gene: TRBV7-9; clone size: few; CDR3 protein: ASSARLGYEQY
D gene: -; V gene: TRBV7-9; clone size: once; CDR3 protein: ASSLWGANYGYT
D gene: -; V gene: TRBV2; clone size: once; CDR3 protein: ASSGKRAGLISYEQY
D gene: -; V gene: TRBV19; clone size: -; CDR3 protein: ASRRSATDTQY
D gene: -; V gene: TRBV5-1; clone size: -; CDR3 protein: ASSPSPIGGEKLF
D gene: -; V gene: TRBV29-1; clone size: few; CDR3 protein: SVQRGPYYNEQF
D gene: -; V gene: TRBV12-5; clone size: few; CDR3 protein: ASGLVGGRF
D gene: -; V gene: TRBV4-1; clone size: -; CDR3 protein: ASSQDDRYSNQPQH
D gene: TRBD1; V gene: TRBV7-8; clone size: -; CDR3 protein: ASSTNRGRVNEKLF
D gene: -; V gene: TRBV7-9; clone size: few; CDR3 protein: ATRSLTDTQY
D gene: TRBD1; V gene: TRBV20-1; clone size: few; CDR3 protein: SARSGQEARTYEQY
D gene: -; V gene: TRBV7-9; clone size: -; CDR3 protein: ASSLMENTEAF
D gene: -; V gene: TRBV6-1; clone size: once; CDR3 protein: ASSEWGATTDTQY
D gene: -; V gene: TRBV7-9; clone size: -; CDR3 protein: ASSFGGEAKNIQY
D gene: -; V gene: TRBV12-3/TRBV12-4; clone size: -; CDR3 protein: ASSLGRGVGGGYT
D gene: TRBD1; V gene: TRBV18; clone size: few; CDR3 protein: ASSPLTGTNEKLF
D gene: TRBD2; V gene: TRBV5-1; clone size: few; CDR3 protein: ASSLVALSAGTSGRVDTQY